This TCR beta chain is from a study of blood T cell repertoires in COVID-19. About the study: The United States, Italy and Spain were the sources of the acute and convalescent COVID-19 samples.

This clone was recorded once. Profiling relied on immunoSEQ multiplex PCR, and the TCRdb table lists in-frame clones only, not all of them. Of about 190,000 clones in the sample, about 88% are singletons; the top ten hold about 6.8%. Trimming removed 4 bases from V and 0 bases from J; junction bases left unmatched: 8. Germline CDR1 is SEHNR and CDR2 is FQNEAQ (reference sequence). The CDR3 runs 17 residues. This TCR derives from a middle-aged woman who had recovered from COVID-19. The sample consisted of peripheral blood. This chain connects TRBV7-9 to TRBJ1-4; 7 bases match TRBD1. For the CDR3, the DNA is TGTGCCAGCAGCTATAGCCCAGGGGGTTCAACTAATGAAAAACTGTTTTTT. This encodes CASSYSPGGSTNEKLFF.